These 10 T cell receptor beta chains originate from one sample sequenced in a study of shared T cell receptors in the human thymus. Sequencing used immunoSEQ multiplex PCR; TCRdb keeps in-frame clones, though not all of them. Found here are hundreds of thousands of clones, 70% to 90% of them singletons; the top ten hold 0.0094%. Separately, the same data were catalogued under a study of human thymus T cells.

The sample comprised thymocytes. The source of these receptors is a boy younger than two with a congenital heart defect.

The genes are TRBV7-9 and TRBJ1-2, with 9 positions matching TRBD1. The CDR3 is 15 amino acids. The V and J ends lost 4 bases and 0 bases, in that order; junction bases with no gene match: 3. CDR1 and CDR2 (germline): SEHNR, FQNEAQ (reference sequence). The CDR3 region has the DNA TGTGCCAGCAGCTCCCGACAGGGGGCTAACTATGGCTACACCTTC. The encoded protein is CASSSRQGANYGYTF.

The chain combines TRBV29-1 with TRBJ2-1; TRBD1 matches at 7 bases. With V trimmed by 6 bases and J by 1 base, 6 bases remained unmatched. Germline-derived CDR1 and CDR2 are SQVTM and ANQGSEA. The CDR3 consists of 14 residues. The CDR3 spells CSVQPGGSYNEQFF. The CDR3 region has the DNA TGCAGCGTCCAACCAGGGGGATCCTACAATGAGCAGTTCTTC.

This clone was counted only a few times. The chain has TRBV2 and TRBJ2-4; D is perhaps TRBD1 (6 bases). Trimming left V 6 bases short and J 10 bases short, with 22 bases between. The germline gives CDR1 SNHLY, CDR2 FYNNEI. The CDR3 length is 15 residues. The CDR3 sequence: CASRSKGTTRVIQYF. The CDR3 DNA reads as TGTGCCAGCAGATCCAAGGGGACAACAAGGGTGATTCAGTACTTC.

V and J are TRBV7-9 and TRBJ2-7; 10 bases are a match to TRBD1. V trimming: 3 bases; J trimming: 4 bases; junction bases outside the gene matches: 9. CDR3 length: 16 residues. CDR1 SEHNR and CDR2 FQNEAQ come from the germline V gene (reference sequence). The DNA of the CDR3 is TGTGCCAGCAGCTTTGATTCCCGGGACAGGGGATACGAGCAGTACTTC. As protein: CASSFDSRDRGYEQYF.

The chain has TRBV15 and TRBJ1-1; D perhaps matches TRBD1 (5 bases). The V gene lost 0 bases and the J gene lost 5 bases, with 13 bases spanning the gap. Germline lookup yields CDR1 LNHNV and CDR2 YYDKDF (reference sequence). The CDR3 totals 15 residues. The CDR3 spells CATSRDSRVRTEAFF. The DNA for the CDR3 is TGTGCCACCAGCAGAGATTCCAGGGTGCGGACTGAAGCTTTCTTT.

J is TRBJ2-7 and V is TRBV5-6, with TRBD1 matching 8 bases. Germline V gene sequence: CDR1 SGHDT, CDR2 YYEEEE. The CDR3 runs to 14 residues. Germline trimming cut 4 bases from V and 5 bases from J; bases unmatched to any gene: 8. DNA of the CDR3: TGTGCCAGCAGCCTAACGCAGGGGGCGAACGAGCAGTACTTC. Protein sequence: CASSLTQGANEQYF.

In this sample, this clone turned up once. V is TRBV28 and J is TRBJ2-2, with 7 bases that match TRBD1. Germline assignment: CDR1 MDHEN and CDR2 SYDVKM. This CDR3 has 16 residues. The J segment lost 6 bases and the V segment lost 1 base, leaving 8 bases of the junction unmatched. CDR3 in amino acids: CASSLFEDRTAGELFF. The CDR3 DNA sequence: TGTGCCAGCAGTTTATTCGAGGACAGGACCGCCGGGGAGCTGTTTTTT.

This sequence joins TRBV27 and TRBJ1-2; 7 bases line up with TRBD1. The length of the CDR3 is 13 residues. After removal of 5 bases from V and 8 bases from J, the junction contained 8 bases not matched to a gene. Germline V gene lookup returns CDR1 MNHEY and CDR2 SMNVEV (reference sequence). In DNA, the CDR3 is TGTGCCAGCAGTCCAATGACAGGGAGCGGCTACACCTTC. Residues: CASSPMTGSGYTF.

This chain connects TRBV6-1 to TRBJ2-5; TRBD1 is a possible D gene (5 bases). Trimming left V 2 bases short and J 1 base short, with 8 bases between. The germline gives CDR1 MNHNS, CDR2 SASEGT. The CDR3 has 14 amino acids. The CDR3 protein is CASSELTAQETQYF. As DNA, the CDR3 is TGTGCCAGCAGTGAACTGACAGCCCAAGAGACCCAGTACTTC.

This chain uses TRBV28 with TRBJ2-1; 13 bases are a match to TRBD2. Germline assignment: CDR1 MDHEN and CDR2 SYDVKM. The CDR3 loop spans 20 amino acids. The V gene end was trimmed by 3 bases and the J gene end by 3 bases; junction bases not matched to a gene: 14. The CDR3 loop reads CASSFRVTSGRQTYYNEQFF. The CDR3 DNA is TGTGCCAGCAGTTTCAGGGTGACTAGCGGGAGGCAAACCTACTACAATGAGCAGTTCTTC.